This TCR beta chain was sequenced in a study of cytomegalovirus exposure and HLA in healthy donors. Study-level results: Published work reported that the classifier diagnosed cytomegalovirus status with high specificity and sensitivity. TCR beta V- and J-gene trimming, according to a later analysis, was linked to a missense DCLRE1C variant. Common viral pathogens seemed to be connected with several of the most significant clusters, according to a later analysis. Relative to equally common others, HLA-associated TCR beta chains showed greater clonal expansion in a later analysis.

V lost 5 bases and J 2 bases, leaving 10 bases between the germline ends. The CDR3 is made up of 14 amino acids. Germline loops: CDR1 SGHTA, CDR2 FQGTGA. To note about this clone: The antigen is unknown.

With 60 Vbeta and 13 Jbeta primers, the PCR was carried out. TCRdb's copy holds only in-frame clones and misses some; the assay was immunoSEQ multiplex PCR. This repertoire shows around 280,000 clones, approximately 90% found once; its top ten account for about 2.5%. Sample: PBMCs. The receptor was derived from a woman between 18 and 30 years old in good health and CMV-seronegative. The chain recombines TRBV7-3 with TRBJ2-4; the D gene is possibly TRBD1 (6 bases). CDR3 loop: CASSLTGTKNIQYF. The DNA for the CDR3 is TGTGCCAGCAGCCTCACAGGGACCAAAAACATTCAGTACTTC.